This T cell receptor beta chain came from a study of CD8+CD57+ T cells in acquired aplastic anemia. About the study: DNA per sorted CD4+ or CD8+ sample ranged about 0.19 to 30 ug, averaging about 3 ug. As sequenced from healthy donors, CD4+ cells averaged around 10 million reads. Study-wide results and caveats: Patients and healthy controls showed no significant CD8+ Simpson's diversity difference. In common between the patients and the controls were approximately 28 CD8+ CDR3 sequences.

This clonotype was seen ten or more times. Its antigen is currently unknown. Profiling that covered TCR beta VDJ and CDR3 relied on genomic DNA as its template. TCRdb processed the reads anew with MiXCR; each CDR3 protein has one entry. This table has fewer than 200,000 distinct CDR3 sequences, approximately 43% appearing once. The source material was sorted CD4+, CD8+, or CD8+CD57+ T cells (not recorded which) from PBMCs. The TCR sequence derives from a human donor in good health.

The CDR3 DNA sequence: TGCAGTGCTCTTCCGGCAAATAGCAATCAGCCCCAGCATTTT. As protein: CSALPANSNQPQHF. The V gene is TRBV20-1, the J gene TRBJ1-5, with D hard to call. Trimming cost V 5 bases and J 0 bases, with 11 bases left between them. This CDR3 has 14 residues. Germline V CDR1 and CDR2: DFQATT, SNEGSKA (reference sequence).